A selection of T cell receptor beta chains follows, all from one sample in a study of early T cells in non-severe SARS-CoV-2 infection. A single record per CDR3 protein comes from TCRdb applying MiXCR to the 5' RACE reads. The data show approximately 50,000 distinct CDR3 sequences, about a tenth seen once. The sequenced sample was whole blood. The receptor source for this set is an adult who was a healthcare worker with PCR-confirmed SARS-CoV-2 infection or an uninfected control (not recorded which). Both conserved end residues are part of each CDR3. Each record gives: D gene, clone size, J gene, V gene, CDR3 DNA, CDR3 protein. D genes are given only for firm matches. Clone size is not always given. Where it is, it says once, few, many or a class for expanded clones.

NA | few | TRBJ2-2 | TRBV20-1 | TGCAGTGCTGCTAGCGTGGACACCGGGGAGCTGTTTTTT | CSAASVDTGELFF
NA | NA | TRBJ1-1 | TRBV7-2 | TGTGCCAGCAGCTCCCCGAGTGGGAGGTTTGACACTGAAGCTTTCTTT | CASSSPSGRFDTEAFF
TRBD2 | few | TRBJ2-5 | TRBV27 | TGTGCCAGCAGTCGGACTAGCGGAAATCAAGAGACCCAGTACTTC | CASSRTSGNQETQYF
NA | few | TRBJ2-3 | TRBV4-1 | TGCGCCAGCAGCCAAGTCGGCCGAAGCGCAGATACGCAGTATTTT | CASSQVGRSADTQYF
NA | many | TRBJ2-1 | TRBV7-9 | TGTGCCAGCAGCTCGCCAGGAGGGATGTACAATGAGCAGTTCTTC | CASSSPGGMYNEQFF
NA | medium-sized | TRBJ2-1 | TRBV7-6 | TGTGCCAGCAGCCAGCGGAGTAATGAGCAGTTCTTC | CASSQRSNEQFF
NA | NA | TRBJ1-4 | TRBV9 | TGTGCCAGCAGCGCAGGGGCCGGAACTAATGAAAAACTGTTTTTT | CASSAGAGTNEKLFF
TRBD2 | many | TRBJ2-1 | TRBV7-2 | TGTGCCAGCAGCTTAATGAGCGGGAGTTCCTACAATGAGCAGTTCTTC | CASSLMSGSSYNEQFF
NA | NA | TRBJ1-1 | TRBV7-3 | TGTGCCAGCAGCTTAACCGAAAACACTGAAGCTTTCTTT | CASSLTENTEAFF
TRBD1 | NA | TRBJ1-5 | TRBV7-2 | TGTGCCAGCAGTCCGGGACAGGTTAGCAATCAGCCCCAGCATTTT | CASSPGQVSNQPQHF
TRBD2 | few | TRBJ2-2 | TRBV9 | TGTGCCAGCAGCCCAGTGGGGAGGGAGAACACCGGGGAGCTGTTTTTT | CASSPVGRENTGELFF
TRBD1 | few | TRBJ2-3 | TRBV13 | TGTGCCAGCAGCTCGCGACAGGGGAAACCTACGCAGTATTTT | CASSSRQGKPTQYF
NA | few | TRBJ2-3 | TRBV6-7 | TGTGCCAGCAGTTACAGACCCAACGGGAGCACAGATACGCAGTATTTT | CASSYRPNGSTDTQYF
NA | NA | TRBJ2-3 | TRBV18 | TGTGCCAGCTCCCCGGGGGCCACAGATACGCAGTATTTT | CASSPGATDTQYF
NA | many | TRBJ1-2 | TRBV7-2 | TGTGCCAGCAGCTTAGCCATCTATGGCTACACCTTC | CASSLAIYGYTF
NA | NA | TRBJ2-1 | TRBV27 | TGTGCCAGCAGTCGCCACAGGGAGGGTGAGCAGTTCTTC | CASSRHREGEQFF
NA | many | TRBJ1-2 | TRBV29-1 | TGCAGCGTTGATGATGGCTACACCTTC | CSVDDGYTF
NA | many | TRBJ1-1 | TRBV30 | TGTGCCTGGAGCCGCCCGCTTGGCCTAAGGAACACTGAAGCTTTCTTT | CAWSRPLGLRNTEAFF
TRBD1 | many | TRBJ1-1 | TRBV7-9 | TGTGCCAGCAGCCCGGGACAGCTAAACACTGAAGCTTTCTTT | CASSPGQLNTEAFF
TRBD1 | many | TRBJ1-5 | TRBV6-6 | TGTGCCAGCTCCGGGACAGGGACGAATCAGCCCCAGCATTTT | CASSGTGTNQPQHF
NA | few | TRBJ2-5 | TRBV29-1 | TGCAGCGCCCGAGAAGAGACCCAGTACTTC | CSAREETQYF
NA | few | TRBJ2-1 | TRBV4-2 | TGTGCCAGCAGCCCCCGGGGTCAAGGTGGCAATGAGCAGTTCTTC | CASSPRGQGGNEQFF
TRBD1 | many | TRBJ1-2 | TRBV6-2/TRBV6-3 | TGTGCCAGCAGTTCGGACAGGGGACTCTATGGCTACACCTTC | CASSSDRGLYGYTF
TRBD2 | many | TRBJ2-3 | TRBV20-1 | TGCAGTGCCCACCTCGGAAGCGGGAGGATGTACACAGATACGCAGTATTTT | CSAHLGSGRMYTDTQYF
NA | NA | TRBJ1-1 | TRBV9 | TGTGCCAGCAGTGAGGTGAACACTGAAGCTTTCTTT | CASSEVNTEAFF
NA | few | TRBJ2-4 | TRBV4-2 | TGTGCCAGCAGCCAAGGGGGCCAAAACATTCAGTACTTC | CASSQGGQNIQYF